This passage covers 6 T cell receptor beta chains from one sample sequenced in a study of cytomegalovirus exposure and HLA in healthy donors. The PCR made use of 60 Vbeta and 13 Jbeta primers. TCRdb's copy holds only in-frame clones and misses some; the assay was immunoSEQ multiplex PCR. The table shows 100,000 to 150,000 clones, with under 90% occurring only once. Specimen: PBMCs. These receptors were obtained from a woman aged 35 to 49 in good health and CMV-seronegative.

The chain recombines TRBV2 with TRBJ1-5; the match to TRBD1 covers 8 bases. Trimming removed 7 bases from V and 7 bases from J; junction bases left unmatched: 21. The CDR3 spans 18 residues. Germline V gene sequence: CDR1 SNHLY, CDR2 FYNNEI. CDR3 nucleotides: TGTGCCAGCACCCGAGGGCAGTTTGGGACAGGCGCTGGGCAGCCCCAGCATTTT. This encodes CASTRGQFGTGAGQPQHF.

V gene TRBV11-2 combines with J gene TRBJ2-2; TRBD1 matches at 9 bases. Germline-derived CDR1 and CDR2 are SGHAT and FQNNGV. This CDR3 contains 17 residues. V was pared by 5 bases and J by 5 bases, with 12 bases of the junction left unmatched. The DNA of the CDR3 is TGTGCCAGCAGCAAACCCAAGGGACAGGGAAGGACCGGGGAGCTGTTTTTT. This codes for CASSKPKGQGRTGELFF.

The CDR3 loop is CASTTGSKTGELFF. CDR3 coding DNA: TGTGCCAGTACGACAGGTAGTAAGACCGGGGAGCTGTTTTTT. The rearrangement uses TRBV19 and TRBJ2-2; a possible D gene is TRBD1 (6 bases). Germline V CDR1 and CDR2: LNHDA, SQIVND (reference sequence). The CDR3 consists of 14 residues. V was cut by 7 bases and J by 5 bases, with 14 bases left in between.

This clone was recorded a few times. The genes are TRBV13 and TRBJ1-1, with D perhaps TRBD1 (6 bases). The CDR3 totals 14 residues. V lost 7 bases, J lost 4 bases, and 16 bases lay in between. CDR1 and CDR2 from the germline V gene are PRHDT and FYEKMQ (reference sequence). The CDR3 bases are TGTGCCAGCACCCCGAAACAGGGAGTCACTGAAGCTTTCTTT. Translating it yields CASTPKQGVTEAFF.

In this sample, this clone turned up many times. V and J are TRBV7-9 and TRBJ2-1, with D uncertain. The CDR3 runs to 15 residues. Deletions cut 5 bases from V and 3 bases from J, with 14 bases between. Looked up from germline, CDR1 is SEHNR and CDR2 is FQNEAQ (reference sequence). The CDR3 DNA sequence: TGTGCCAGCAGCCCAATGGCTCAGAACTACAATGAGCAGTTCTTC. The encoded protein is CASSPMAQNYNEQFF. Full variable domain (remainder filled in from reference TRBV7-9 and TRBJ2-1): DTGVSQNPRHKITKRGQNVTFRCDPISEHNRLYWYRQTLGQGPEFLTYFQNEAQLEKSRLLSDRFSAERPKGSFSTLEIQRTEQGDSAMYLCASSPMAQNYNEQFFGPGTRLTVL.

The V call is TRBV2, the J call TRBJ2-7; tentative D call: TRBD1 (5 bases). Germline V gene data show CDR1 as SNHLY and CDR2 as FYNNEI. Trimming took off 1 base at V and 9 bases at J, with 13 bases between the two ends. The CDR3 length is 13 residues. CDR3 nucleotides: TGTGCCAGCAGTGAAGGACAGCCGAGCCGGCAGTACTTC. This sequence encodes CASSEGQPSRQYF.